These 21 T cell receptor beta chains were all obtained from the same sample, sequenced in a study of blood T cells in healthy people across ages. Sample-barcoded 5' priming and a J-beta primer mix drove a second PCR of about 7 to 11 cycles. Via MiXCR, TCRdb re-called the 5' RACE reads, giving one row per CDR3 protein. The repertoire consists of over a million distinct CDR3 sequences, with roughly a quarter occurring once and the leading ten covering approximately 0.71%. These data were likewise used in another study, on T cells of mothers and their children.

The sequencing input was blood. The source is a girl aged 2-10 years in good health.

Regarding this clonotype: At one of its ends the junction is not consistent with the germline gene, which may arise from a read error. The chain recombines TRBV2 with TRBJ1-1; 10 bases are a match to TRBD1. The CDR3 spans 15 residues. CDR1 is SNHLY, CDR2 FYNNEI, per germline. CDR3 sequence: CAGRKDRGDSTEAFF. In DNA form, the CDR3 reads TGTGCCGGCAGGAAGGACAGGGGGGATAGTACTGAAGCTTTCTTT.

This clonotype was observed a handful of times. CDR3 protein: CASSLLGFYEQYF. The CDR3 nucleotides read TGTGCCAGCAGTTTACTGGGTTTCTACGAGCAGTACTTC. The chain is built from TRBV28 and TRBJ2-7; D is unresolved. Germline lookup yields CDR1 MDHEN and CDR2 SYDVKM. CDR3 size: 13 residues. The V gene lost 2 bases and the J gene lost 3 bases, with 8 bases spanning the gap.

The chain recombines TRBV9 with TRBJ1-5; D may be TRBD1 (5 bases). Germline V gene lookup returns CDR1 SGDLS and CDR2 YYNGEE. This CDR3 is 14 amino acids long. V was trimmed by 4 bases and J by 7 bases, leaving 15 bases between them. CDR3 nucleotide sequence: TGTGCCAGCAGCCCAGAGGGGTGGGCCCAGCCCCAGCATTTT. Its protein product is CASSPEGWAQPQHF.

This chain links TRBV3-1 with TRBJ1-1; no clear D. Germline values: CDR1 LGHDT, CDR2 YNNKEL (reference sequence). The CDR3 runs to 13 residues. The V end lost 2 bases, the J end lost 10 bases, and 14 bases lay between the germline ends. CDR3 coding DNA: TGTGCCAGCAGCCAAAACTCGGGAGGTGTAGCTTTCTTT. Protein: CASSQNSGGVAFF. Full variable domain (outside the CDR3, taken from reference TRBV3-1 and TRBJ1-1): DTAVSQTPKYLVTQMGNDKSIKCEQNLGHDTMYWYKQDSKKFLKIMFSYNNKELIINETVPNRFSPKSPDKAHLNLHINSLELGDSAVYFCASSQNSGGVAFFGQGTRLTVV.

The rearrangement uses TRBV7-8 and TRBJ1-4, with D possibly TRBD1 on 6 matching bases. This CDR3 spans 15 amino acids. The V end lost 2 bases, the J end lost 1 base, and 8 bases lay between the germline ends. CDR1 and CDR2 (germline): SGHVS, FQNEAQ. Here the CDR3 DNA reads TGTGCCAGCAGCTTAAAAGGGGGAACTAATGAAAAACTGTTTTTT. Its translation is CASSLKGGTNEKLFF.

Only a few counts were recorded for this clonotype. This CDR3 is CAITSGQERSEQFF. DNA of the CDR3: TGTGCCATCACCTCGGGACAGGAAAGGAGTGAGCAGTTCTTC. The chain has TRBV10-3 and TRBJ2-1, with 8 bases aligning to TRBD1. The V gene end was trimmed by 7 bases and the J gene end by 9 bases; junction bases not matched to a gene: 11. Germline V gives CDR1 ENHRY, CDR2 SYGVKD. The CDR3 spans 14 residues.

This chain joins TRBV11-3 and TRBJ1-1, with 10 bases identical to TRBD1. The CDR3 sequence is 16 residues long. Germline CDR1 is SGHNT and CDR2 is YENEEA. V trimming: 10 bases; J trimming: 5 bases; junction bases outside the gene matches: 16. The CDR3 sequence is CATNGLFGQGETEAFF. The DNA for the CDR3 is TGTGCCACCAACGGACTATTCGGACAGGGGGAAACTGAAGCTTTCTTT.

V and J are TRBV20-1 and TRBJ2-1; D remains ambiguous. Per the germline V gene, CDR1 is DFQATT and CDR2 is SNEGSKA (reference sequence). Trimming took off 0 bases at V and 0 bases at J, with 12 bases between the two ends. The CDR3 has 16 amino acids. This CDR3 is CSARDLYGTSYNEQFF. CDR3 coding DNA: TGCAGTGCTAGAGACTTGTACGGTACCTCCTACAATGAGCAGTTCTTC.

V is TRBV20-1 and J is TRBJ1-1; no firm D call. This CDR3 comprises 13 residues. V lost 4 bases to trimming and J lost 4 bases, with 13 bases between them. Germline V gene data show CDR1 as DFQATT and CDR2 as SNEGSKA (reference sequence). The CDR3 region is CSAIHSLGTEAFF. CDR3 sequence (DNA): TGCAGTGCTATTCATAGTTTGGGCACTGAAGCTTTCTTT.

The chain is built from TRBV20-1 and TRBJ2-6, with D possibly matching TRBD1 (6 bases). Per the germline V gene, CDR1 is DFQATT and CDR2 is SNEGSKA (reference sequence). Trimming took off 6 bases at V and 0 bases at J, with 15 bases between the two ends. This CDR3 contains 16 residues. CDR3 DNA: TGCAGTGCCCCTGACAGGAATAGCTCTGGGGCCAACGTCCTGACTTTC. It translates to CSAPDRNSSGANVLTF.

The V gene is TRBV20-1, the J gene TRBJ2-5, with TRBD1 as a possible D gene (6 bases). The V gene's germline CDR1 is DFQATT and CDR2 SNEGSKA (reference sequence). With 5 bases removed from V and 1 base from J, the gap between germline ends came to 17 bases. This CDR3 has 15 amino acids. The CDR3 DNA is TGCAGTGCTGCTCGGGACAATTGGGGCCAAGAGACCCAGTACTTC. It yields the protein CSAARDNWGQETQYF.

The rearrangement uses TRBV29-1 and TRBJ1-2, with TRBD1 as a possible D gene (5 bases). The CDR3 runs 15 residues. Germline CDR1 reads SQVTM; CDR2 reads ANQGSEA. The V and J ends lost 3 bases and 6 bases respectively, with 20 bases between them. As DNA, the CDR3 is TGCAGCGTTGATTTCTACGTCTCAGGGACCAATGGCTACACCTTC. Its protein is CSVDFYVSGTNGYTF.

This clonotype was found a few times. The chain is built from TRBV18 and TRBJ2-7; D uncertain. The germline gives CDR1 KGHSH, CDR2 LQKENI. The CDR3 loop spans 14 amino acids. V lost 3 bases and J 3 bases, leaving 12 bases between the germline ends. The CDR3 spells CASSPRNRFYEQYF. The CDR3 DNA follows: TGTGCCAGCTCACCCCGAAACAGATTCTACGAGCAGTACTTC.

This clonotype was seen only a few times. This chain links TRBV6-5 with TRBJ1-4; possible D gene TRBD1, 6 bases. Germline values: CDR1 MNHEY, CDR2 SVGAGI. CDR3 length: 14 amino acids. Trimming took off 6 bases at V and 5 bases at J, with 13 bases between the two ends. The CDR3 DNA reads TGTGCCAGCAGGGGAACAGGGTGGAATGAAAAACTGTTTTTT. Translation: CASRGTGWNEKLFF.

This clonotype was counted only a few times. CDR3 coding DNA: TGTGCCAGCAGCGTAGTTGGGGGAAGGGCTAAAGCTTTCTTT. It translates to CASSVVGGRAKAFF. The rearrangement uses TRBV9 and TRBJ1-1; possibly TRBD1 for D (5 bases). Germline loops: CDR1 SGDLS, CDR2 YYNGEE. The CDR3 runs to 14 residues. The V gene lost 0 bases and the J gene lost 9 bases, with 15 bases spanning the gap.

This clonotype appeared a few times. In DNA, the CDR3 is TGTGCCAGCAGTGAAGGACAGGGTACAGGGAATGAGCAGTTCTTC. This encodes CASSEGQGTGNEQFF. J is TRBJ2-5 and V is TRBV25-1, with 8 positions matching TRBD1. Near its end, the DNA agrees better with TRBJ2-1, so the J call may be wrong. CDR1 is MGHDK and CDR2 is SYGVNS in the germline V gene. The CDR3 consists of 15 residues.

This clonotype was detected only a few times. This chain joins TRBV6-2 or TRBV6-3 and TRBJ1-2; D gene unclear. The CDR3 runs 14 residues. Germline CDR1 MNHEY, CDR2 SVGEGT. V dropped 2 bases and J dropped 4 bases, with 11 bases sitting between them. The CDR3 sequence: CASSYAAAFYGYTF. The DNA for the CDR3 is TGTGCCAGCAGTTACGCGGCAGCCTTCTATGGCTACACCTTC.

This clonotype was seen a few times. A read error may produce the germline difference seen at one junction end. The CDR3 nucleotides read TGTGCCAGCAGGCCTACGGCGGGAGGATTGGTCTTC. Amino acid sequence: CASRPTAGGLVF. This rearrangement joins TRBV6-5 to TRBJ2-5; 8 bases align to TRBD2. This CDR3 comprises 12 residues. Per germline, CDR1 MNHEY and CDR2 SVGAGI.

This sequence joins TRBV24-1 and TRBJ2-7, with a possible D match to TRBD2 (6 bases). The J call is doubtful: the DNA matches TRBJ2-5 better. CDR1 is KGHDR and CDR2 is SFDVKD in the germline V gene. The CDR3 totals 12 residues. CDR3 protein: CATGGEEETQYF. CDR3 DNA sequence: TGTGCCACGGGCGGGGAAGAAGAGACCCAGTACTTC.

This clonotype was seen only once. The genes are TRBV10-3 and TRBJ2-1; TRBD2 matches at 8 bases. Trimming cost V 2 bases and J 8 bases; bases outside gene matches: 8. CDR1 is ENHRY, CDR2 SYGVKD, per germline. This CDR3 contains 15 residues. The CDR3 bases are TGTGCCATCAGTGAGCACGCGGGAGCGGGGGATGAGCAGTTCTTC. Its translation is CAISEHAGAGDEQFF.

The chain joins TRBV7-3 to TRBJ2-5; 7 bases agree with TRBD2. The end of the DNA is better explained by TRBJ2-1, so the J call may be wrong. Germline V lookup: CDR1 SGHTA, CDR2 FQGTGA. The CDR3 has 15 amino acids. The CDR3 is CASSLTVGLVSEQFF. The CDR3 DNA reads TGTGCCAGCAGCTTAACCGTTGGACTAGTCAGTGAGCAGTTCTTC.